These 23 T cell receptor beta chains originate from one sample sequenced in a study of T cell repertoires in cytomegalovirus infection. For these TCRs, the target antigens are not known. TCRdb processed the reads anew with MiXCR; each CDR3 protein has one entry. The sample lists roughly 700,000 distinct CDR3 sequences; around a third were seen once. The specimen was cultured PBMCs, collected from culture after CMV antigen stimulation. The receptors shown here come from a human donor in good health (CMV status not recorded). Some clones in this sample may be carry-over from other donors' samples.

This chain's CDR3 is CASSRAGVVEQFF. The DNA of the CDR3 is TGTGCCAGCAGTCGTGCGGGAGTCGTTGAGCAGTTCTTC. This rearrangement joins TRBV6-1 to TRBJ2-1; 7 bases match TRBD2. The CDR3 runs 13 residues. Germline V gene lookup returns CDR1 MNHNS and CDR2 SASEGT. The ends lost 5 bases at V and 9 bases at J; junction bases unmatched: 7.

This clonotype has more than one count but fewer than ten. V usage is TRBV6-1 and J usage is TRBJ2-1; no clear D gene. Trimming took off 5 bases at V and 3 bases at J, with 11 bases between the two ends. Germline CDR1 is MNHNS and CDR2 is SASEGT. The CDR3 contains 14 residues. CDR3 sequence (DNA): TGTGCCAGCAGTAGAGACGCTCGCTACAATGAGCAGTTCTTC. This sequence encodes CASSRDARYNEQFF.

This clonotype was recorded at least ten times. The chain employs TRBV7-2 and TRBJ2-7; 7 nucleotides agree with TRBD2. Germline-derived CDR1 and CDR2 are SGHTA and FQGNSA. V shed 5 bases, J shed 6 bases, and the junction held 7 bases outside the gene matches. The CDR3 consists of 13 residues. Written as DNA, the CDR3 is TGTGCCAGCAGCACAAGACTAGCAGGCGAGCAGTACTTC. Its protein product is CASSTRLAGEQYF.

Only a few counts were recorded for this clonotype. The chain joins TRBV7-8 to TRBJ1-2, with D hard to call. This CDR3 is 14 amino acids long. Trimming stripped 1 base from V and 2 bases from J, with 8 bases between. Germline CDR1 and CDR2: SGHVS and FQNEAQ. The DNA of the CDR3 is TGTGCCAGCAGCTTAGGGGCGGCGAACTATGGCTACACCTTC. Residues: CASSLGAANYGYTF.

The J gene is TRBJ2-1, the V gene TRBV2, with a tentative D call TRBD2 (5 bases). CDR3 length equals 16 residues. The V gene lost 4 bases and the J gene lost 2 bases, with 15 bases spanning the gap. Germline CDR1 reads SNHLY; CDR2 reads FYNNEI. This chain's CDR3 is CASSGTLPGAYNEQFF. As DNA, the CDR3 is TGTGCCAGCAGTGGGACTCTACCTGGTGCCTACAATGAGCAGTTCTTC.

The CDR3 sequence: CASSQTTGTGVDGYTF. As DNA, the CDR3 is TGCGCCAGCAGCCAGACGACAGGGACGGGAGTTGATGGCTACACCTTC. The chain couples TRBV4-3 to TRBJ1-2, with 7 bases matching TRBD1. The V gene end was trimmed by 3 bases and the J gene end by 6 bases; junction bases not matched to a gene: 13. This CDR3 region has 16 residues. CDR1 and CDR2 from the germline V gene are LGHNA and YSLEER.

The chain carries TRBV7-6 and TRBJ2-7; D is uncertain. CDR3 length equals 13 residues. The germline V gene has CDR1 SGHVS and CDR2 FNYEAQ. The ends were cut back, 1 base at V and 4 bases at J, with 8 bases in the middle. CDR3: CASSLELLYEQYF. CDR3 nucleotides: TGTGCCAGCAGCTTAGAGCTTCTATACGAGCAGTACTTC.

The V call is TRBV20-1, the J call TRBJ2-1; TRBD2 aligns across 13 bases. This CDR3 has 15 residues. Germline V gene sequence: CDR1 DFQATT, CDR2 SNEGSKA (reference sequence). With V trimmed by 6 bases and J by 4 bases, 6 bases remained unmatched. The CDR3 sequence is CSAWGLAGLYNEQFF. CDR3 sequence (DNA): TGCAGTGCATGGGGACTAGCGGGACTTTACAATGAGCAGTTCTTC.

This chain joins TRBV20-1 and TRBJ2-3; D is possibly TRBD1 (6 bases). Trimming left V 5 bases short and J 2 bases short, with 14 bases between. CDR3 size: 14 residues. Germline assignment: CDR1 DFQATT and CDR2 SNEGSKA (reference sequence). The CDR3 sequence: CSADKDRLTDTQYF. DNA of the CDR3: TGCAGTGCTGATAAGGACAGACTCACAGATACGCAGTATTTT.

This clonotype was recorded at least ten times. This rearrangement joins TRBV2 to TRBJ1-5; D perhaps matches TRBD1 (6 bases). The CDR3 has 13 amino acids. The germline V gene has CDR1 SNHLY and CDR2 FYNNEI. Trimming left V 4 bases short and J 2 bases short, with 6 bases between. CDR3 region: CASSGQGNQPQHF. As DNA, the CDR3 is TGTGCCAGCAGTGGACAGGGCAATCAGCCCCAGCATTTT.

This clonotype was counted many times. The genes are TRBV6-1 and TRBJ1-3; maybe TRBD1 (5 bases). CDR1 and CDR2 (germline): MNHNS, SASEGT. The CDR3 totals 15 residues. V lost 2 bases and J lost 2, with 10 bases in between. CDR3 protein: CASSESGFAGNTIYF. DNA for the CDR3: TGTGCCAGCAGTGAATCAGGGTTCGCTGGAAACACCATATATTTT.

About this clonotype itself: A read error may account for a junction end that differs from germline. V is TRBV6-1 and J is TRBJ1-2; the D gene is possibly TRBD1 (5 bases). Germline CDR1 is MNHNS and CDR2 is SASEGT. CDR3 length equals 16 residues. The CDR3 loop reads CAGSEWTQGSGYGYTF. The CDR3 DNA reads TGTGCCGGCAGTGAATGGACCCAGGGTTCGGGCTATGGCTACACCTTC.

This clonotype was found a few times. The chain is built from TRBV6-6 and TRBJ1-2; no clear D. This CDR3 region has 14 residues. CDR1 and CDR2 (germline): MNHNY, SVGAGI (reference sequence). The V and J ends lost 0 bases and 2 bases respectively, with 7 bases between them. The CDR3 region has the DNA TGTGCCAGCAGTTACTCAGGGATAAACTATGGCTACACCTTC. Residues: CASSYSGINYGYTF.

This clonotype was seen a handful of times. The chain employs TRBV19 and TRBJ2-1; D is undetermined. Germline values: CDR1 LNHDA, CDR2 SQIVND (reference sequence). V was trimmed by 4 bases and J by 2 bases, leaving 12 bases between them. There are 15 residues in the CDR3. The CDR3 region has the DNA TGTGCCAGTAGTAGTGTGGGATACCCCTACAATGAGCAGTTCTTC. It translates to CASSSVGYPYNEQFF. The full variable domain, its missing parts supplied by reference TRBV19 and TRBJ2-1, is DGGITQSPKYLFRKEGQNVTLSCEQNLNHDAMYWYRQDPGQGLRLIYYSQIVNDFQKGDIAEGYSVSREKKESFPLTVTSAQKNPTAFYLCASSSVGYPYNEQFFGPGTRLTVL.

The chain links TRBV15 to TRBJ2-7; weak D call: TRBD1 (6 bases). Germline CDR1 and CDR2: LNHNV and YYDKDF (reference sequence). This CDR3 contains 13 residues. V was trimmed by 4 bases and J by 4 bases, leaving 11 bases between them. The CDR3 region is CATSILQGYEQYF. Written as DNA, the CDR3 is TGTGCCACCAGCATCCTACAGGGATACGAGCAGTACTTC.

This clonotype was seen at least ten times. V gene TRBV7-8 combines with J gene TRBJ2-6, with D tentatively TRBD2 (5 bases). Trimming pared 0 bases from V and 2 bases from J, leaving 5 bases between. The CDR3 contains 15 residues. Germline V gene lookup returns CDR1 SGHVS and CDR2 FQNEAQ. CDR3 DNA sequence: TGTGCCAGCAGCTTAGCCGGGGCTGGGGCCAACGTCCTGACTTTC. Its protein is CASSLAGAGANVLTF.

This rearrangement joins TRBV6-5 to TRBJ2-4; D gene unclear. The CDR3 is 14 amino acids. Trimming removed 0 bases at V and 11 bases at J, with 14 bases between. Germline CDR1 reads MNHEY; CDR2 reads SVGAGI. DNA of the CDR3: TGTGCCAGCAGTTACTCGTCGGAAGTGGTGGTTCAGTACTTC. It encodes CASSYSSEVVVQYF.

This clonotype was seen ten or more times. The chain recombines TRBV7-2 with TRBJ2-4, with 7 bases identical to TRBD2. The V gene end was trimmed by 7 bases and the J gene end by 4 bases; junction bases not matched to a gene: 10. The CDR3 runs to 15 residues. Per germline, CDR1 SGHTA and CDR2 FQGNSA. The CDR3 spells CASTGGTGGKNIQYF. The CDR3 coding sequence is TGTGCCAGCACCGGGGGGACGGGCGGAAAAAACATTCAGTACTTC.

The V and J genes are TRBV2 and TRBJ1-2, with unresolved D. Deletions cut 3 bases from V and 8 bases from J, with 13 bases between. The germline CDR1 and CDR2 sequences are SNHLY and FYNNEI. The CDR3 length is 13 residues. CDR3 sequence reads: CASSEGKLGGYTF. DNA for the CDR3: TGTGCCAGCAGTGAGGGGAAACTCGGGGGCTACACCTTC.

This clonotype has a handful of counts. This rearrangement joins TRBV7-8 to TRBJ2-1; the D gene is possibly TRBD2 (6 bases). Germline V CDR1 and CDR2: SGHVS, FQNEAQ. CDR3 length: 13 amino acids. Trimming took off 1 base at V and 9 bases at J, with 10 bases between the two ends. CDR3 sequence (DNA): TGTGCCAGCAGCTTAGATAAGGGAGGTGAGCAGTTCTTC. Translated: CASSLDKGGEQFF.

J is TRBJ2-1 and V is TRBV6-5, with a tentative D call TRBD2 (7 bases). V was trimmed by 0 bases and J by 8 bases, leaving 14 bases between them. There are 15 residues in the CDR3. Germline V gives CDR1 MNHEY, CDR2 SVGAGI. The CDR3 loop is CASSYSPGGHHEQFF. The CDR3 DNA reads TGTGCCAGCAGTTACTCGCCCGGGGGGCACCATGAGCAGTTCTTC.

The chain is built from TRBV29-1 and TRBJ2-5, with 10 bases identical to TRBD2. The ends lost 7 bases at V and 2 bases at J; junction bases unmatched: 1. This CDR3 spans 12 amino acids. From germline, CDR1 is SQVTM and CDR2 ANQGSEA. The CDR3 region is CSGAGGQETQYF. For the CDR3, the DNA is TGCAGCGGAGCGGGAGGGCAAGAGACCCAGTACTTC.

The CDR3 region has the DNA TGTGCCAGCAGCCCTTTAGGGGGCGCAGATGGCTACACCTTC. Translated, it gives CASSPLGGADGYTF. The V and J genes are TRBV13 and TRBJ1-2, with 7 bases lining up with TRBD1. This CDR3 contains 14 residues. CDR1 and CDR2 (germline): PRHDT, FYEKMQ (reference sequence). The J segment lost 6 bases and the V segment lost 5 bases, leaving 9 bases of the junction unmatched.